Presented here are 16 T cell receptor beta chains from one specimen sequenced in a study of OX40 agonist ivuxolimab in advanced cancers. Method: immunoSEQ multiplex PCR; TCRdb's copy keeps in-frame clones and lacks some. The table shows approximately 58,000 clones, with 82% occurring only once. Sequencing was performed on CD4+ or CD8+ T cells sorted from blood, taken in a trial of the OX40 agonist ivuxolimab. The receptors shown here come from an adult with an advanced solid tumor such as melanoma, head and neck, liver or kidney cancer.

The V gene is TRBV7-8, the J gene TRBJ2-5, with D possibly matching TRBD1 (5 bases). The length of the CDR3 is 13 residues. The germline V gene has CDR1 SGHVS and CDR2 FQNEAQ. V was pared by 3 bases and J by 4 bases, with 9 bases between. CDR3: CASSLPRGETQYF. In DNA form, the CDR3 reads TGTGCCAGCAGCTTGCCAAGGGGAGAGACCCAGTACTTC.

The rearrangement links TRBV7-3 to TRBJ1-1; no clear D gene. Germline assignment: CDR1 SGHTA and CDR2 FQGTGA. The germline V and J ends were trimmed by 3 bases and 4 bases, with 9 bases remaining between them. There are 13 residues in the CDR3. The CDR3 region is CASSLGRPTEAFF. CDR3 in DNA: TGTGCCAGCAGCTTGGGCAGGCCCACTGAAGCTTTCTTT.

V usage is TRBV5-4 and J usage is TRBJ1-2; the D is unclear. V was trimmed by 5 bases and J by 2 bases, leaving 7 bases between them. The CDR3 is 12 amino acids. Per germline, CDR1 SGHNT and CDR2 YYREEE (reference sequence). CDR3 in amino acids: CASRGLNYGYTF. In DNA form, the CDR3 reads TGTGCCAGCAGGGGTCTAAACTATGGCTACACCTTC.

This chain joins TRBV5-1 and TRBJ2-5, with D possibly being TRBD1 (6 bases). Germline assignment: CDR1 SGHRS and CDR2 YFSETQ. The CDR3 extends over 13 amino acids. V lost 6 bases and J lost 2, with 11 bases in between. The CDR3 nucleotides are TGCGCCAGCACCACAGGGTCTCAAGAGACCCAGTACTTC. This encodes CASTTGSQETQYF.

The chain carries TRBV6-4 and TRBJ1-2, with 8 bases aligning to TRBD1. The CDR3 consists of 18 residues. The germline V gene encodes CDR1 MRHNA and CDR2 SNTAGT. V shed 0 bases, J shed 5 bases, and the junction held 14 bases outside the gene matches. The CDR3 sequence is CASSDSLYWTGLDYGYTF. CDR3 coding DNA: TGTGCCAGCAGTGACTCCCTTTATTGGACAGGGCTCGATTATGGCTACACCTTC.

In DNA, the CDR3 is TGTGCCAGCAGCGGTGGAGCCAAAAACATTCAGTACTTC. This gives the protein CASSGGAKNIQYF. The chain carries TRBV27 and TRBJ2-4; no clear D gene. The germline V gene encodes CDR1 MNHEY and CDR2 SMNVEV (reference sequence). The CDR3 loop spans 13 amino acids. Trimming removed 6 bases at V and 0 bases at J, with 6 bases between.

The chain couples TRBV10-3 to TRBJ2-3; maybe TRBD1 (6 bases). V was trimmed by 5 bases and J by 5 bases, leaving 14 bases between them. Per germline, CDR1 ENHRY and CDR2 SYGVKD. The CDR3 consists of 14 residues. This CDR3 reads CAISRDTAEDTQYF. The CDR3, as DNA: TGTGCCATCAGTCGGGACACGGCTGAAGATACGCAGTATTTT.

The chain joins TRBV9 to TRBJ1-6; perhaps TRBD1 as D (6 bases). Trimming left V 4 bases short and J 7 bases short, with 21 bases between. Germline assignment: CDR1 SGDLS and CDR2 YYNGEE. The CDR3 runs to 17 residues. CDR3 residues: CASSTEQGQVTNSPLHF. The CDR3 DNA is TGTGCCAGCAGCACCGAACAGGGACAAGTCACCAATTCACCCCTCCACTTT.

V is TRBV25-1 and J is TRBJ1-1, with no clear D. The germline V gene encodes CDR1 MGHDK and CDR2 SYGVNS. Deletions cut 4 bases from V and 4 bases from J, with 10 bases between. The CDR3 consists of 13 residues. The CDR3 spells CASSAPALTEAFF. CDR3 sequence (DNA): TGTGCCAGCAGTGCCCCAGCGCTCACTGAAGCTTTCTTT.

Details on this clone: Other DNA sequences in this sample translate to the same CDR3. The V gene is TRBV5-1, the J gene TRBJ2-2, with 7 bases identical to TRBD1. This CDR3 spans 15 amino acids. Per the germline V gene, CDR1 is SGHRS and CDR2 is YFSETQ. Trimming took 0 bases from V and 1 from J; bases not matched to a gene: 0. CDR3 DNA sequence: TGCGCCAGCAGCTTGGGGACAGGGAACACCGGGGAGCTGTTTTTT. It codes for CASSLGTGNTGELFF.

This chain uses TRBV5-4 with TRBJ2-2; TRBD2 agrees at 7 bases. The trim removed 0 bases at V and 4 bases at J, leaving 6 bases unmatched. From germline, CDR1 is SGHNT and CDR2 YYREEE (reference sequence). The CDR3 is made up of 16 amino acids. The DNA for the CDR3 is TGTGCCAGCAGCTTGGCCCGCGGGAGAGGCACCGGGGAGCTGTTTTTT. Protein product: CASSLARGRGTGELFF.

In DNA form, the CDR3 reads TGTGCCAGCTCTCCTGGAGGGGGGTATGGCTACACCTTC. Its translation: CASSPGGGYGYTF. This chain connects TRBV18 to TRBJ1-2; a weak D match, TRBD1 (6 bases). This CDR3 has 13 residues. The germline V gene has CDR1 KGHSH and CDR2 LQKENI. Trimming stripped 6 bases from V and 5 bases from J, with 13 bases between.

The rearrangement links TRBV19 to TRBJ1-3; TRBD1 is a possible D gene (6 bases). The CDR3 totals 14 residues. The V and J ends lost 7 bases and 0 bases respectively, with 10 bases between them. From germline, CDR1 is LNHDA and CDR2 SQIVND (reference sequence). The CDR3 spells CASTRGGSGNTIYF. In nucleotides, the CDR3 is TGTGCCAGTACCAGGGGAGGCTCTGGAAACACCATATATTTT.

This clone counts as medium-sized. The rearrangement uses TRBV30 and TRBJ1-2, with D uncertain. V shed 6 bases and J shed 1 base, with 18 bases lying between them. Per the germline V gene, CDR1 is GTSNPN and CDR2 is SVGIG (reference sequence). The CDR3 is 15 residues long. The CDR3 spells CACSVPTGYNYGYTF. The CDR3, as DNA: TGTGCCTGTTCCGTCCCGACGGGTTATAACTATGGCTACACCTTC.

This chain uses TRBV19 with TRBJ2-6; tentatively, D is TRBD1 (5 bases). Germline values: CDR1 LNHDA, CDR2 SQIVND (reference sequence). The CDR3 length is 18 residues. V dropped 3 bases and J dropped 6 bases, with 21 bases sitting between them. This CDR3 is CASSITGRVVEEANVLTF. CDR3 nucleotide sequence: TGTGCCAGTAGTATTACCGGCAGGGTAGTGGAAGAGGCCAACGTCCTGACTTTC.

CDR3 sequence reads: CASSLQDSGNTIYF. In DNA, the CDR3 is TGTGCCAGCTCGTTACAGGACTCTGGAAACACCATATATTTT. The V call is TRBV18, the J call TRBJ1-3, with TRBD1 as a possible D gene (5 bases). The CDR3 is made up of 14 amino acids. Trimming removed 6 bases at V and 0 bases at J, with 9 bases between. Germline CDR1 is KGHSH and CDR2 is LQKENI.